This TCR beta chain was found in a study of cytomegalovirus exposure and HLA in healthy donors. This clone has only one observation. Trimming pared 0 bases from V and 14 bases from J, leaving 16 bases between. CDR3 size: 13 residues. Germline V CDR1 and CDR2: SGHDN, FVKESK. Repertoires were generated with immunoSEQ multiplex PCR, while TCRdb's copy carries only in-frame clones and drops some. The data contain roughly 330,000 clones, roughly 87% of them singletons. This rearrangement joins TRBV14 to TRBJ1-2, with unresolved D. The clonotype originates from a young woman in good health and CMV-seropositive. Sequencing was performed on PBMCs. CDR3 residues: CASSQDLISAQTF. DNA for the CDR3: TGTGCCAGCAGCCAAGATCTAATCTCTGCCCAGACCTTC.